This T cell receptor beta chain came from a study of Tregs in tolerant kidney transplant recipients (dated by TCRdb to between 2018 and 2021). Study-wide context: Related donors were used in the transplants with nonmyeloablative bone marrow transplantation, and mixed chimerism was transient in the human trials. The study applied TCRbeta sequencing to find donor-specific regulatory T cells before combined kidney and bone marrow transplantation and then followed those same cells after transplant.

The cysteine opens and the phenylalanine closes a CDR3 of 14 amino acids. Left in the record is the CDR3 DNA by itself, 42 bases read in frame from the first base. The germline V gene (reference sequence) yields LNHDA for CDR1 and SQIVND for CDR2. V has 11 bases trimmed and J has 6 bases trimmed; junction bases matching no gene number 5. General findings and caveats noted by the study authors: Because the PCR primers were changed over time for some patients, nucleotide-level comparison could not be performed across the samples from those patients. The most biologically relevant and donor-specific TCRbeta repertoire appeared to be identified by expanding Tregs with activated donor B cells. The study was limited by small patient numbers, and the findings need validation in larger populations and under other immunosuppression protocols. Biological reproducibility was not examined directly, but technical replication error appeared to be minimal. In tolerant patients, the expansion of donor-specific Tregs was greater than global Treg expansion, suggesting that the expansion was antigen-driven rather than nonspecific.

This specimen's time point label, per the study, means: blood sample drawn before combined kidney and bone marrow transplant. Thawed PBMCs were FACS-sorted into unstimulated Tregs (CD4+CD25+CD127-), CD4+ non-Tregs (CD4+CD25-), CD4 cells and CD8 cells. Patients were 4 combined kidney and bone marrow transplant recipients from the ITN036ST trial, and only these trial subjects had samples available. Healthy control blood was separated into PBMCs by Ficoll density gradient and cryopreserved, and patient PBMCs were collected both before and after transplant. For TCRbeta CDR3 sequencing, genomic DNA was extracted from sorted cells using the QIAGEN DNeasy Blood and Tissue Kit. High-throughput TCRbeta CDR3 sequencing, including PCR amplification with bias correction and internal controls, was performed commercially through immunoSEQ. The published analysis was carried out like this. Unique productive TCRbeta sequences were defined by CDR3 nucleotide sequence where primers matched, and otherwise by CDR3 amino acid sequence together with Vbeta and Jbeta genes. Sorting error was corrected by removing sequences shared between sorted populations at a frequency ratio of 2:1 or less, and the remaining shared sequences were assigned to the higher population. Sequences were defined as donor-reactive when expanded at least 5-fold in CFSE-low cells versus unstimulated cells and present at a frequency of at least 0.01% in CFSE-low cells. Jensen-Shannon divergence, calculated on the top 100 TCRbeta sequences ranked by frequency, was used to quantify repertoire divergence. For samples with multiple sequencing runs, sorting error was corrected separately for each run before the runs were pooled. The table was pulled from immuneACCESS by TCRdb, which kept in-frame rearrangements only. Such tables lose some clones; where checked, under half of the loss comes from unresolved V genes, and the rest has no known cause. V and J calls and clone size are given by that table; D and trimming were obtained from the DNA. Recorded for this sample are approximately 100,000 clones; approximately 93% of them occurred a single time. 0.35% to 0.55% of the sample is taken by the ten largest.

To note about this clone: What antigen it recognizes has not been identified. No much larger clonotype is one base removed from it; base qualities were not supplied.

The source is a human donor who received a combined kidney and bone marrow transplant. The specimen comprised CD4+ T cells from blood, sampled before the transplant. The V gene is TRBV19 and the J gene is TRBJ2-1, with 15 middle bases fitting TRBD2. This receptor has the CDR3 CAAQGLAGGNEQFF. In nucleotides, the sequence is TGTGCCGCCCAGGGACTAGCGGGAGGCAATGAGCAGTTCTTC.